This record looks at one T cell receptor (beta chain) sequence and its context. Its target antigen remains unknown. One base away there is no much larger clone; base qualities are not given. This sample was taken from a study of blood T cell repertoires in COVID-19 (dated by TCRdb to about 2020). Regarding the study in general: Samples from collaborators originated in the United States, Italy and Spain and spanned both the acute and convalescent phases of COVID-19. A de-identified subject ID, COVID-19 status, age in years and sex were almost always included in the sample metadata. The prospective study material was composed of cDNA or gDNA derived from T cells, B-cell-depleted T cells, or PBMCs. Subjects who had been exposed to COVID-19, were actively infected with it, or had recovered from it provided the deeply sampled blood TCRbeta repertoires that made up the dataset. A freely available public database, intended as a resource for researchers studying the immune response to SARS-CoV-2, is where the repertoires were released. Samples were obtained from the ongoing ImmuneRACE study (first 160 participants) and from about 1,300 subjects provided by 6 global collaborators. Where HLA class I and class II types were available, the types were taken from metadata supplied by the sample provider, not from assay-based typing.

The immunoSEQ Assay, a bias-controlled multiplex PCR, was used to amplify TCRbeta CDR3 regions from genomic DNA. The paper's data handling went like this. Nucleated cell counts per sample were estimated from amplification of reference gene primers within the assay. To quantify the absolute abundance of each unique TCRbeta CDR3 rearrangement, sequence reads were collapsed and filtered. For each sample, productive Simpson clonality was calculated by taking the square root of Simpson's diversity index across productive rearrangements. The source is immuneACCESS, and TCRdb retained only in-frame sequences with V and J called. Part of the clones is not carried over; for the studies checked, unresolved V genes explain less than half of this, and the remainder is unexplained. From that table come the V and J calls and clone size; the DNA was used to work out D and trimming. The sample table lists over 450,000 clones, roughly 91% of them with a count of one. The ten largest clones capture roughly 8.3% of the sample.

The CDR3 starts with the cysteine, ends with the phenylalanine, and has 19 residues. Solely the CDR3 DNA is kept, with 57 bases framed from the first base. The germline V gene encodes CDR1 SGHTA and CDR2 FQGNSA. V is trimmed back by 3 bases and J by 3 bases, and the junction contains 14 bases that no gene match accounts for. One collaborating source in Seattle enrolled patients while the patients were actively infected and followed the patients over time throughout the course of disease. Each collaborating institution followed its own protocols to collect whole blood in K2EDTA tubes. For TCRbeta analysis, collaborators shipped samples as frozen whole blood, isolated PBMCs, or DNA extracted from either of those sample types. Study-wide findings and limitations: How much clinical and demographic metadata was included differed by source and by participant, and the metadata was provided uncurated.

The sequencing input was peripheral blood. Recombination connected TRBV7-2 to TRBJ1-5; 10 of the junction bases match TRBD1. This clonotype was sampled from a woman aged 50 to 60 with COVID-19, enrolled during active disease. The CDR3 in this case is CASSFPGQGRGGFNQPQHF. Read as DNA, the sequence is TGTGCCAGCAGCTTCCCGGGACAGGGGAGGGGCGGGTTCAATCAGCCCCAGCATTTT. With all but the CDR3 taken from the reference TRBV7-2 and TRBJ1-5 genes, the full variable domain is: GAGVSQSPSNKVTEKGKDVELRCDPISGHTALYWYRQSLGQGLEFLIYFQGNSAPDKSGLPSDRFSAERTGGSVSTLTIQRTQQEDSAVYLCASSFPGQGRGGFNQPQHFGDGTRLSIL.